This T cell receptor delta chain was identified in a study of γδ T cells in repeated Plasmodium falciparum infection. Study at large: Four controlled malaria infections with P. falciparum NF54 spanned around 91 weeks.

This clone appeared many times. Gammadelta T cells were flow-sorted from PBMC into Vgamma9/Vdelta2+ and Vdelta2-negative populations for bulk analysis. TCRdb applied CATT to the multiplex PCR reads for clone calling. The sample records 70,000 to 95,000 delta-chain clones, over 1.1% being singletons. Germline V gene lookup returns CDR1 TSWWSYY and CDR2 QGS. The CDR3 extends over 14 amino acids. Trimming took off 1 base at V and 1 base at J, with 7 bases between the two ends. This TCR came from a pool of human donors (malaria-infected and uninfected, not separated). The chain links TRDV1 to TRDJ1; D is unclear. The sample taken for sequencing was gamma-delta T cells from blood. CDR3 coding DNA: TGTGCTCTTGGGGAACGGGGCCCCACCGATAAACTCATCTTT. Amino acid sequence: CALGERGPTDKLIF.